The clone carrying this TCR beta chain was seen a few times. Its antigen is undetermined. TCRdb's table, derived via immunoSEQ multiplex PCR, lists solely in-frame clones and lacks some. The data contain about 470,000 clones, about 85% of them seen just once; the ten biggest clones take up 13%. The data belong to a study of shared clonotypes between healthy human individuals. The CDR3 loop spans 14 amino acids. The germline V gene encodes CDR1 SGHRS and CDR2 YFSETQ. Between the trimmed V and J ends, which lost 3 bases and 5 bases, there was a span of 14 bases. Study-level findings and limits: Sequencing depth was predicted to influence how clonotypes are shared among donors.

Participating donors were healthy, HIV-negative adults free of recent acute infections or vaccinations. The V gene is TRBV5-1, the J gene TRBJ2-5; maybe TRBD2 (7 bases). The receptor comes from a woman in her forties in good health. Some clones in this sample may be carry-over from other donors' samples. Sequenced material: PBMCs. The CDR3 sequence: CASSWGGTAETQYF. Here the CDR3 DNA reads TGCGCCAGCAGCTGGGGGGGCACGGCGGAGACCCAGTACTTC.